This TCR beta chain was identified in a study of blood T cell repertoires in COVID-19. Study summary: Whether acute or convalescent, the COVID-19 samples came from the United States, Italy and Spain.

Profiling relied on immunoSEQ multiplex PCR, and the TCRdb table lists in-frame clones only, not all of them. This sample yields fewer than 250,000 clones, of which 81% are seen a single time; around 9.3% belongs to the top ten. With V trimmed by 6 bases and J by 2 bases, 12 bases remained unmatched. Germline values: CDR1 MNHEY, CDR2 SMNVEV (reference sequence). The CDR3 is 17 amino acids. This clone was observed a single time. Individuals aged about 18 to 90 years were recruited from 24 US areas. Input material: PBMCs or T cells enriched from blood (not recorded which). This clonotype was sampled from a woman aged 45-65 years with acute COVID-19. The V and J genes are TRBV27 and TRBJ1-5, with 8 bases lining up with TRBD1. The DNA of the CDR3 is TGTGCCAGCAGCCCCAGTCAGGGGGCGGCGGGCAATCAGCCCCAGCATTTT. This encodes CASSPSQGAAGNQPQHF.